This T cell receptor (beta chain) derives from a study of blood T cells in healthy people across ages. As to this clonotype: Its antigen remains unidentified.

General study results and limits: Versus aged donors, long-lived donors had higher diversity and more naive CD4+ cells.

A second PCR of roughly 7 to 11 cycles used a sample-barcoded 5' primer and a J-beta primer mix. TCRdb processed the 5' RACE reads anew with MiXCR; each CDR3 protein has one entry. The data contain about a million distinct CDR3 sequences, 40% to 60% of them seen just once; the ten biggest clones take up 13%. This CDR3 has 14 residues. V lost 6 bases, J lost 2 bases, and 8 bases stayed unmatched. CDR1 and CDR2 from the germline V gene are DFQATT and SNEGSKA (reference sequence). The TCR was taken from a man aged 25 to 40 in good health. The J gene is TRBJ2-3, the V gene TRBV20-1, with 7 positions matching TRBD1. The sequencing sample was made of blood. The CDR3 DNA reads TGCAGTGCAGACCCGGGACAGTCCACAGATACGCAGTATTTT. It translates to CSADPGQSTDTQYF.